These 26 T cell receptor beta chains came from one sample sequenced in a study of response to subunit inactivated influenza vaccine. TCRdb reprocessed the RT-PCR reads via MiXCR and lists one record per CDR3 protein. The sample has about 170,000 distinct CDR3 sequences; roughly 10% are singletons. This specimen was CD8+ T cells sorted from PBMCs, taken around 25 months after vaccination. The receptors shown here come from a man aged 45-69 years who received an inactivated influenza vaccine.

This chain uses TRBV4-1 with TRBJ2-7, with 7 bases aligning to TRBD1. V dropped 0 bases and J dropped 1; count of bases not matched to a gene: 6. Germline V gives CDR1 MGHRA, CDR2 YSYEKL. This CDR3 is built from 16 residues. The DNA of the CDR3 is TGCGCCAGCAGCCAAGATCCGGGACAGCTATCCTACGAGCAGTACTTC. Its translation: CASSQDPGQLSYEQYF.

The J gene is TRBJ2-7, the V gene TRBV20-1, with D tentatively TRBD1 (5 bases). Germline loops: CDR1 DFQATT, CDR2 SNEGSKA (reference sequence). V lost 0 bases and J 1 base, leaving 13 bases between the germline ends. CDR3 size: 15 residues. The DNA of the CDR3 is TGCAGTGCTAGAGATTTAGCAGGGTCGTCCTACGAGCAGTACTTC. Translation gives CSARDLAGSSYEQYF.

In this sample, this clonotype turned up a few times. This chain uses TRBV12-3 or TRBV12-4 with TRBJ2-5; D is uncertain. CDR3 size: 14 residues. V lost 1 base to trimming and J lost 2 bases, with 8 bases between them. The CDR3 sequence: CASSLGTYQETQYF. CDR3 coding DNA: TGTGCCAGCAGTTTAGGCACCTATCAAGAGACCCAGTACTTC.

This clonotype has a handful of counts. The CDR3 DNA reads as TGCGCCGGCACCCCCGACAGGAACTACGAGCAGTACTTC. Translation gives CAGTPDRNYEQYF. This chain links TRBV10-2 with TRBJ2-7; TRBD1 might be the D (6 bases). Trimming removed 11 bases at V and 3 bases at J, with 17 bases between. CDR3 length: 13 residues. Germline V lookup: CDR1 WSHSY, CDR2 SAAADI.

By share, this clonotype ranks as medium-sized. CDR3 sequence: CASSQGDFRGPEQYF. The DNA for the CDR3 is TGTGCCAGCAGCCAAGGCGATTTTCGGGGTCCCGAGCAGTACTTC. This rearrangement joins TRBV14 to TRBJ2-7; D might be TRBD2 (5 bases). This CDR3 contains 15 residues. The germline CDR1 and CDR2 sequences are SGHDN and FVKESK. Trimming took 1 base from V and 6 from J, leaving 16 bases between them.

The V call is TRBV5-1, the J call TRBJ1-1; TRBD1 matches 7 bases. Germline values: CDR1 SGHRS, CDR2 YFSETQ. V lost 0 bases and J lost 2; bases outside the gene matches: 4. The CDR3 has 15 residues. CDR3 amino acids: CASSLVGGGNTEAFF. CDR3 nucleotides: TGCGCCAGCAGCTTGGTGGGAGGGGGCAACACTGAAGCTTTCTTT.

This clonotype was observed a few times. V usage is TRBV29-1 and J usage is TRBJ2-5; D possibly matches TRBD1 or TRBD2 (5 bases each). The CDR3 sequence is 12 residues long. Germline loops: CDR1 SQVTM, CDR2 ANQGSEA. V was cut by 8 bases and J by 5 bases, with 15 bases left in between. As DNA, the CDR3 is TGCAGCACCTTATGGGGGATCGAGACCCAGTACTTC. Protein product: CSTLWGIETQYF.

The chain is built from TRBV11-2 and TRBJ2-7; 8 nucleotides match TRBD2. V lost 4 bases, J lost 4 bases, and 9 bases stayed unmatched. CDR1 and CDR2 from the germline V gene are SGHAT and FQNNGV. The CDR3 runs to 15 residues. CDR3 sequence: CASSWMGREDYEQYF. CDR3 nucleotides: TGTGCCAGCAGCTGGATGGGGCGGGAGGATTACGAGCAGTACTTC.

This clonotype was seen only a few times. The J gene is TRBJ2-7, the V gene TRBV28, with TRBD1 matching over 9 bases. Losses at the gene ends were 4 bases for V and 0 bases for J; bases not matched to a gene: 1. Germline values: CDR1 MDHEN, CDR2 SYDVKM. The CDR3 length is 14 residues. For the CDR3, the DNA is TGTGCCAGCAGTTACAGGGGGCACTCCTACGAGCAGTACTTC. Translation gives CASSYRGHSYEQYF. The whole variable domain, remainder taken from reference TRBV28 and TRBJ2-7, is DVKVTQSSRYLVKRTGEKVFLECVQDMDHENMFWYRQDPGLGLRLIYFSYDVKMKEKGDIPEGYSVSREKKERFSLILESASTNQTSMYLCASSYRGHSYEQYFGPGTRLTVT.

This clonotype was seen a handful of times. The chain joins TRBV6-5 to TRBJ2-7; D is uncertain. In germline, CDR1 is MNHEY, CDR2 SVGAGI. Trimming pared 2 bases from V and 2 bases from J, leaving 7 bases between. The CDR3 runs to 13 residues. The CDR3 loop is CASSYALTYEQYF. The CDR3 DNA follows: TGTGCCAGCAGTTACGCTCTCACCTACGAGCAGTACTTC.

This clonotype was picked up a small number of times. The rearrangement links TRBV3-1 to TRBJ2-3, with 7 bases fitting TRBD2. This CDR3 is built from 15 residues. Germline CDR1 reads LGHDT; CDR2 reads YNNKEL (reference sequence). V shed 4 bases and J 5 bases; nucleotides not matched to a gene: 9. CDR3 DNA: TGTGCCAGCAGCCGGCGGGGAGGGCCGATAGATACGCAGTATTTT. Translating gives CASSRRGGPIDTQYF.

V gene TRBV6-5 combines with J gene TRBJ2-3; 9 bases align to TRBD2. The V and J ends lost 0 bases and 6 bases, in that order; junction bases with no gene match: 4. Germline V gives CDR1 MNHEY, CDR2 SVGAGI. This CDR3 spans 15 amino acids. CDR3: CASSYSMREGDTQYF. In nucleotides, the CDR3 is TGTGCCAGCAGTTACTCGATGCGGGAGGGGGATACGCAGTATTTT.

The chain's CDR3 is CASSKFKREVSYEQYF. CDR3 DNA sequence: TGTGCCAGCAGCAAATTTAAGCGGGAGGTCTCCTACGAGCAGTACTTC. The chain couples TRBV21-1 to TRBJ2-7; the tabulated D call, TRBD2, remains unverified against the DNA. TRBV21-1 is a pseudogene segment. The CDR3 spans 16 residues.

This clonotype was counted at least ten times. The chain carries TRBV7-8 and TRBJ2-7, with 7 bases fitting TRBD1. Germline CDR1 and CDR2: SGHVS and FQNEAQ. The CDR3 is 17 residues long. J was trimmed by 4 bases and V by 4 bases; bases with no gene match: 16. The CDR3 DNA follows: TGTGCCAGCAGCTCGTACAACCCGGACAGGAAGAAGTACGAGCAGTACTTC. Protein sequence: CASSSYNPDRKKYEQYF.

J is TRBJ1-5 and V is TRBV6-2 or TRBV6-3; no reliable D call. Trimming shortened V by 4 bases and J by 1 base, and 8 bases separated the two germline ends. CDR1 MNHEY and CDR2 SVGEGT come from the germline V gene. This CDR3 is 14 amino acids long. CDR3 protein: CASSFIRSNQPQHF. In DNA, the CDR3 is TGTGCCAGCAGTTTTATCCGGAGCAATCAGCCCCAGCATTTT.

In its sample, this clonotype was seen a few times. CDR3 residues: CASSSPSTGAKGTQYF. The CDR3 DNA follows: TGTGCCAGCAGTTCACCCTCGACAGGGGCGAAGGGTACGCAGTATTTT. The V and J genes are TRBV28 and TRBJ2-3, with TRBD1 matching over 8 bases. Germline trimming cut 4 bases from V and 8 bases from J; bases unmatched to any gene: 14. Per germline, CDR1 MDHEN and CDR2 SYDVKM. This CDR3 spans 16 amino acids.

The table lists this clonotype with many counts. The CDR3 region is CASSLLTGETYEQYF. For the CDR3, the DNA is TGCGCCAGCAGCCTACTGACAGGGGAAACCTACGAGCAGTACTTC. The chain links TRBV4-3 to TRBJ2-7; 8 nucleotides match TRBD1. This CDR3 is 15 amino acids long. Germline values: CDR1 LGHNA, CDR2 YSLEER. V was pared by 4 bases and J by 2 bases, with 7 bases of the junction left unmatched.

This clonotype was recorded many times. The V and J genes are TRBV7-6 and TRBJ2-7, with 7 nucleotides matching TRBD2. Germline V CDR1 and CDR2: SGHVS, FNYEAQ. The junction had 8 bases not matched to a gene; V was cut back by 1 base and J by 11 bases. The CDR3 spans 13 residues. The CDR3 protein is CASSLELAGVKYF. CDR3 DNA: TGTGCCAGCAGCTTAGAGTTGGCGGGAGTAAAGTACTTC.

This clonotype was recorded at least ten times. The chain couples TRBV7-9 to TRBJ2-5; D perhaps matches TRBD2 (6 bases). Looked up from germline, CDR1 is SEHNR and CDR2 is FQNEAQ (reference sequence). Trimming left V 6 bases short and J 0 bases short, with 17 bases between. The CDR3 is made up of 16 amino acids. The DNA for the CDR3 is TGTGCCAGCAGTCGCGGGGCGGGCAGTCACCAAGAGACCCAGTACTTC. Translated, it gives CASSRGAGSHQETQYF. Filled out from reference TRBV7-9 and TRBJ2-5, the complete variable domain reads DTGVSQNPRHKITKRGQNVTFRCDPISEHNRLYWYRQTLGQGPEFLTYFQNEAQLEKSRLLSDRFSAERPKGSFSTLEIQRTEQGDSAMYLCASSRGAGSHQETQYFGPGTRLLVL.

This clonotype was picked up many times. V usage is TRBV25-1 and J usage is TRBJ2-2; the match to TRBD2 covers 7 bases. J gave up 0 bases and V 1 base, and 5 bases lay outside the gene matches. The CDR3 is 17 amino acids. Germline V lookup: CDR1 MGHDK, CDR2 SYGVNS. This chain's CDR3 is CASSEFGGMSNTGELFF. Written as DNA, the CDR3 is TGTGCCAGCAGTGAATTCGGGGGGATGTCGAACACCGGGGAGCTGTTTTTT.

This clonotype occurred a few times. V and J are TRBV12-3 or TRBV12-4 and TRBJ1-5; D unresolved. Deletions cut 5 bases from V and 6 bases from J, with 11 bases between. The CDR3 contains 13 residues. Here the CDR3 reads CASSPGGSQPQHF. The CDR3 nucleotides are TGTGCCAGCAGTCCAGGAGGCTCTCAGCCCCAGCATTTT.

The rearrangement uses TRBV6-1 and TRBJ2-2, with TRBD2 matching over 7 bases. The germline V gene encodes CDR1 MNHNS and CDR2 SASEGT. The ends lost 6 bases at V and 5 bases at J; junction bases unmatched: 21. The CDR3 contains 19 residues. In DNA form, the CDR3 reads TGTGCCAGCAGCAACTTTTGGACTGGAGGGGCCGGGAGGACCGGGGAGCTGTTTTTT. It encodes CASSNFWTGGAGRTGELFF.

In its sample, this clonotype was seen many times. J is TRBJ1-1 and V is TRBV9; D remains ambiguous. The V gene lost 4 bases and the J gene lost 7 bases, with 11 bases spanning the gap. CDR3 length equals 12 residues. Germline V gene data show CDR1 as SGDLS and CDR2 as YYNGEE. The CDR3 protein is CASSSLGREAFF. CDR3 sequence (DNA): TGTGCCAGCAGCTCCCTTGGCCGTGAAGCTTTCTTT.

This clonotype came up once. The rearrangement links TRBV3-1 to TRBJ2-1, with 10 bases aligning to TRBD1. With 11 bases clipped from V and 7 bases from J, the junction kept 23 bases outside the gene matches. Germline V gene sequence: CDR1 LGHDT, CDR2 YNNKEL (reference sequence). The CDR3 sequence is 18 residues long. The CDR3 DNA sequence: TGTGCCTGCTGCAAGCAGGTCCCCGGGACAGGGGTGGTTAATGAGCAGTTCTTC. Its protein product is CACCKQVPGTGVVNEQFF.

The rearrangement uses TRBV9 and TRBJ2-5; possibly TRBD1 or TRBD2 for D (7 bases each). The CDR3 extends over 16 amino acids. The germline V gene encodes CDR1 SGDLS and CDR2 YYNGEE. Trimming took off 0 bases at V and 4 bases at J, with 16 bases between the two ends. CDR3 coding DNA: TGTGCCAGCAGCGTAGGGGGAGGGACAGTCCGAGAGACCCAGTACTTC. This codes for CASSVGGGTVRETQYF.

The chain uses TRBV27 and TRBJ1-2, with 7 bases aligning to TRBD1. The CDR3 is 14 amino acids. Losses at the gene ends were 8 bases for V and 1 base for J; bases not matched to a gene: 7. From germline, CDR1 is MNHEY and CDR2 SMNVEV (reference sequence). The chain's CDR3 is CASGTGQINYGYTF. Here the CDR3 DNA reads TGTGCCAGCGGAACGGGACAGATTAACTATGGCTACACCTTC.